Below, 3 T cell receptor beta chains from the same sample are listed, as sequenced in a study of vaccination and CD4 T cells after COVID-19 (dated by TCRdb to between 2022 and 2023). The sample's treatment or condition label, in plain terms: approximately nine-day PBMC culture with coronavirus spike peptide pools or control peptides (ViraFEST assay). Libraries were built with PCR. Sequencing was performed on an Illumina iSeq 100. DNA from cultured CD4+ T cells underwent TCR sequencing with the Oncomine TCR Beta short-read assay at the Johns Hopkins FTIC core. TCRdb reprocessed the public reads (quality trimming at Q25 with fastp, clone calling with MiXCR) and kept in-frame beta chains. Rows matching on CDR3 protein sequence are summarized as one entry with the most common DNA and genes. The sample table holds about 12,000 distinct CDR3 sequences, of which around 48% were seen once. Together, the top ten hold roughly an eighth of the sample.

The antigens these receptors bind are not known. The sequencing sample was made of CD4+ T cells from blood, cultured in vitro. These receptors came from a human donor who had recovered from COVID-19.

This sequence joins TRBV20-1 and TRBJ2-2; D is ambiguous. Trimming pared 8 bases from V and 0 bases from J, leaving 10 bases between. CDR3 length: 13 amino acids. Germline V gene sequence: CDR1 DFQATT, CDR2 SNEGSKA (reference sequence). The CDR3 DNA reads TGCAGTACAACAGCAACGAACACCGGGGAGCTGTTTTTT. Its protein is CSTTATNTGELFF.

The chain links TRBV28 to TRBJ2-3; D gene ambiguous. CDR1 and CDR2 (germline): MDHEN, SYDVKM. Trimming pared 2 bases from V and 0 bases from J, leaving 0 bases between. The CDR3 covers 12 residues. CDR3 loop: CASSLSTDTQYF. In nucleotides, the CDR3 is TGTGCCAGCAGTTTAAGCACAGATACGCAGTATTTT.

This clonotype came up once. The chain employs TRBV7-9 and TRBJ1-1; 7 bases match TRBD1. V lost 0 bases and J lost 6; bases outside the gene matches: 7. The germline V gene encodes CDR1 SEHNR and CDR2 FQNEAQ (reference sequence). This CDR3 has 15 amino acids. The CDR3 DNA reads TGTGCCAGCAGCTTAGCGCAGGGGGGGGCCTCTGAAGCTTTCTTT. This sequence encodes CASSLAQGGASEAFF.